The 3 T cell receptor beta chains below all came from one sample that was sequenced in a study of T cell responses to AZD1222 COVID-19 vaccine. TCRdb's copy holds only in-frame clones and misses some; the assay was immunoSEQ multiplex PCR. The sample includes about 120,000 clones, approximately 90% of them seen just once. Sequencing was performed on peripheral blood, taken on day 0 of AZD1222 vaccination. The source of these receptors is an adult in good health.

The CDR3 protein is CASSYNPGAESYEQYF. The CDR3 DNA is TGTGCCAGCAGTTATAACCCCGGCGCCGAATCCTACGAGCAGTACTTC. The chain joins TRBV6-2 or TRBV6-3 to TRBJ2-7; no clear D. Germline values: CDR1 MNHEY, CDR2 SVGEGT. V lost 3 bases and J lost 1, with 16 bases in between. This CDR3 is built from 16 residues.

A few counts support this clone. V gene TRBV4-1 combines with J gene TRBJ1-2; maybe TRBD1 (6 bases). In germline, CDR1 is MGHRA, CDR2 YSYEKL. The germline V and J ends were trimmed by 0 bases and 7 bases, with 15 bases remaining between them. The CDR3 spans 15 residues. As DNA, the CDR3 is TGCGCCAGCAGCCAAGAATGGGCAGGGGTGGGTGGCTACACCTTC. Amino acids: CASSQEWAGVGGYTF.

The chain links TRBV13 to TRBJ1-2; no clear D. With 1 base removed from V and 6 bases from J, the gap between germline ends came to 6 bases. From germline, CDR1 is PRHDT and CDR2 FYEKMQ (reference sequence). The CDR3 runs to 12 residues. CDR3 loop: CASSLASHGYTF. Here the CDR3 DNA reads TGTGCCAGCAGCTTAGCAAGCCATGGCTACACCTTC.